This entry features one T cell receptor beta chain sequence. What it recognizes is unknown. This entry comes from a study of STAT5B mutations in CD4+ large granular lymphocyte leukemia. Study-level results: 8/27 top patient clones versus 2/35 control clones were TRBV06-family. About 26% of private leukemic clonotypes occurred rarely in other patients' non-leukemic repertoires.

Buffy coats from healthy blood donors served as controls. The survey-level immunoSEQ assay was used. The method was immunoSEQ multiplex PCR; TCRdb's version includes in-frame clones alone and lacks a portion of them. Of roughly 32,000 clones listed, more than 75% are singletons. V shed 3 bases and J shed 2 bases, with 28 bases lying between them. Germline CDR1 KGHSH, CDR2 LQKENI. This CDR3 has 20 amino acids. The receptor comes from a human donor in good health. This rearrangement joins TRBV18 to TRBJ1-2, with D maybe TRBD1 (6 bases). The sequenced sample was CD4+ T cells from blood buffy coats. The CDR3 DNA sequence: TGTGCCAGCTCACCCTATGATAGGTGGGGGGCGGACAGATACAACTATGGCTACACCTTC. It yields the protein CASSPYDRWGADRYNYGYTF.